These 20 T cell receptor beta chains came from one sample sequenced in a study of T cells after posttransplantation cyclophosphamide. Cyclophosphamide on days +3 and +4 followed busulfan-fludarabine conditioning and a marrow graft. Libraries were prepared by immunoSEQ multiplex PCR; TCRdb keeps only in-frame clonotypes and omits some of them. Observed in the sample are fewer than 12,000 clones, none of them singletons. Sequenced material: PBMCs, taken after allogeneic stem cell transplant with posttransplant cyclophosphamide. The receptors come from a female patient aged 35 to 55 who received an allogeneic stem cell transplant from a related donor, was CMV-positive, and had no GVHD. Some T cells may be supplied by the graft donor.

At least ten counts were recorded for this clone. For the CDR3, the DNA is TGTGCCAGCAGTTTCTCGGGCCAGGGCGGTTATGGCTACACCTTC. Protein product: CASSFSGQGGYGYTF. This chain uses TRBV27 with TRBJ1-2, with D possibly TRBD1 on 5 matching bases. From germline, CDR1 is MNHEY and CDR2 SMNVEV (reference sequence). Trimming removed 3 bases at V and 5 bases at J, with 16 bases between. CDR3 length equals 15 residues.

This clone came up many times. The chain recombines TRBV19 with TRBJ2-3; D not certain. V was shortened by 3 bases and J by 3 bases, with 16 bases between the two germline ends. Germline lookup yields CDR1 LNHDA and CDR2 SQIVND (reference sequence). CDR3 size: 16 residues. DNA for the CDR3: TGTGCCAGTAGTATCGGGTCTCTCTGGAGAACAGATACGCAGTATTTT. Translation gives CASSIGSLWRTDTQYF.

This clone is medium-sized in the sample. This chain joins TRBV10-1 and TRBJ2-7, with 11 positions matching TRBD2. Germline V gene data show CDR1 as WNHNN and CDR2 as SYGVQD (reference sequence). The J segment lost 0 bases and the V segment lost 3 bases, leaving 13 bases of the junction unmatched. The CDR3 has 19 residues. The CDR3 loop reads CASSDVGVAGGYRSYEQYF. DNA of the CDR3: TGCGCCAGCAGTGATGTCGGGGTAGCGGGGGGGTACCGCTCCTACGAGCAGTACTTC.

This clone was detected a few times. The chain has TRBV28 and TRBJ1-6; 7 nucleotides align to TRBD1. V shed 5 bases, J shed 10 bases, and the junction held 14 bases outside the gene matches. The germline gives CDR1 MDHEN, CDR2 SYDVKM. The CDR3 covers 16 residues. DNA of the CDR3: TGTGCCAGCAGTCCAGGGGGTCGGACGTTATACTCACCCCTCCACTTT. Translated, it gives CASSPGGRTLYSPLHF.

This clone was found many times. Sequence at one end of the junction differs from germline and may be a read error. The chain couples TRBV2 to TRBJ2-7, with TRBD1 matching 9 bases. Germline loops: CDR1 SNHLY, CDR2 FYNNEI. This CDR3 is 16 amino acids long. CDR3 bases: TGTGCCAGCAGCGAAGGGGCGGGACAGGGAATCAACGAGCAGTACTTC. It is translated as CASSEGAGQGINEQYF.

This clone was observed at least ten times. This chain connects TRBV5-1 to TRBJ2-7, with 8 positions matching TRBD1. This CDR3 comprises 16 residues. Germline assignment: CDR1 SGHRS and CDR2 YFSETQ. The V and J ends lost 7 bases and 0 bases, in that order; junction bases with no gene match: 12. The CDR3 is CASPRDRRTSSYEQYF. CDR3 sequence (DNA): TGCGCCAGCCCCCGGGACAGGAGGACAAGCTCCTACGAGCAGTACTTC. Variable domain in full (rest from reference TRBV5-1 and TRBJ2-7): KAGVTQTPRYLIKTRGQQVTLSCSPISGHRSVSWYQQTPGQGLQFLFEYFSETQRNKGNFPGRFSGRQFSNSRSEMNVSTLELGDSALYLCASPRDRRTSSYEQYFGPGTRLTVT.

The table lists this clone with a few counts. The junction departs from the called germline gene at one end, perhaps through a read error. The chain couples TRBV9 to TRBJ2-2, with 15 nucleotides matching TRBD2. Germline CDR1 is SGDLS and CDR2 is YYNGEE. CDR3 length equals 18 residues. The CDR3 sequence: CASSIRTSGRADTGGLFF. CDR3 sequence (DNA): TGTGCCAGCAGCATTCGGACTAGCGGGAGGGCCGACACCGGGGGGCTGTTTTTT.

This clone came up many times. The chain links TRBV11-2 to TRBJ1-2; D gene uncertain. Trimming took off 5 bases at V and 0 bases at J, with 16 bases between the two ends. The CDR3 loop spans 16 amino acids. The germline V gene encodes CDR1 SGHAT and CDR2 FQNNGV. Here the CDR3 DNA reads TGTGCCAGCAGCCCGGGGTGGGGTTTATCTAACTATGGCTACACCTTC. Its protein is CASSPGWGLSNYGYTF. The full variable domain, completed using reference TRBV11-2 and TRBJ1-2, is EAGVAQSPRYKIIEKRQSVAFWCNPISGHATLYWYQQILGQGPKLLIQFQNNGVVDDSQLPKDRFSAERLKGVDSTLKIQPAKLEDSAVYLCASSPGWGLSNYGYTFGSGTRLTVV.

This clone was seen many times. The rearrangement joins TRBV19 to TRBJ2-1; TRBD2 matches at 9 bases. Germline values: CDR1 LNHDA, CDR2 SQIVND (reference sequence). J gave up 6 bases and V 3 bases, and 6 bases lay outside the gene matches. The CDR3 length is 15 residues. Here the CDR3 reads CASSMGLAYSNEQFF. The CDR3 DNA is TGTGCCAGTAGTATGGGACTAGCCTATTCCAATGAGCAGTTCTTC.

This clone appeared many times. For the CDR3, the DNA is TGTGCCAGCAGCTCACGGGACATAGGCACTACGCAGTATTTT. Protein product: CASSSRDIGTTQYF. This sequence joins TRBV5-5 and TRBJ2-3, with D maybe TRBD1 (6 bases). CDR1 and CDR2 from the germline V gene are SGHKS and YYEKEE (reference sequence). Trimming removed 3 bases from V and 8 bases from J, with 16 bases in between. The CDR3 totals 14 residues.

This clone came up many times. The chain couples TRBV5-4 to TRBJ2-3; the D gene is possibly TRBD2 (6 bases). Germline CDR1 and CDR2: SGHNT and YYREEE (reference sequence). Between the trimmed V and J ends, which lost 4 bases and 0 bases, there was a span of 18 bases. This CDR3 spans 17 amino acids. For the CDR3, the DNA is TGTGCCAGCAGCGGATGGGTACGGGAGACTAGCACAGATACGCAGTATTTT. This gives the protein CASSGWVRETSTDTQYF.

This clone came up many times. The V gene is TRBV30, the J gene TRBJ1-3; tentatively, D is TRBD1 (6 bases). V gave up 3 bases and J gave up 3 bases, with 12 bases separating them. Germline CDR1 is GTSNPN and CDR2 is SVGIG (reference sequence). The CDR3 covers 14 residues. This chain's CDR3 is CAWRGPGDGNTIYF. For the CDR3, the DNA is TGTGCCTGGAGAGGCCCAGGGGATGGAAACACCATATATTTT. The full variable domain, with the rest looked up from reference TRBV30 and TRBJ1-3, is SQTIHQWPATLVQPVGSPLSLECTVEGTSNPNLYWYRQAAGRGLQLLFYSVGIGQISSEVPQNLSASRPQDRQFILSSKKLLLSDSGFYLCAWRGPGDGNTIYFGEGSWLTVV.

The J gene is TRBJ2-5, the V gene TRBV7-9, with 9 nucleotides matching TRBD1. The trim removed 5 bases at V and 11 bases at J, leaving 3 bases unmatched. The CDR3 spans 11 residues. Germline V gives CDR1 SEHNR, CDR2 FQNEAQ (reference sequence). The CDR3 here is CASSRGQGQYF. The CDR3 nucleotides are TGTGCCAGCAGCCGCGGACAGGGGCAGTACTTC.

This clone has ten or more counts. One end of the junction does not line up with germline, which may come from a read error. V gene TRBV11-2 combines with J gene TRBJ2-3; 8 bases are shared with TRBD2. The germline gives CDR1 SGHAT, CDR2 FQNNGV. The CDR3 spans 17 residues. In DNA, the CDR3 is TGTGCCAGCAGGTTAGGGGATTTAGCGGGACGCACAGATACGCAGTATTTT. Amino acid sequence: CASRLGDLAGRTDTQYF.

This clone has a count of ten or more. The rearrangement links TRBV19 to TRBJ2-7; 9 bases align to TRBD2. Germline lookup yields CDR1 LNHDA and CDR2 SQIVND (reference sequence). This CDR3 has 15 amino acids. V lost 6 bases to trimming and J lost 0 bases; unmatched junction nucleotides: 6. The CDR3 DNA reads TGTGCCAGTAGGCCGATAGCGGGAGACTCCTACGAGCAGTACTTC. It is translated as CASRPIAGDSYEQYF.

This clone was counted ten times or more. The V call is TRBV7-9, the J call TRBJ1-1; possibly TRBD1 for D (6 bases). CDR3 size: 15 residues. V was cut by 5 bases and J by 1 base, with 14 bases left in between. Per germline, CDR1 SEHNR and CDR2 FQNEAQ (reference sequence). CDR3 DNA: TGTGCCAGCAGCCTCACGGGGGGGGCGAACACTGAAGCTTTCTTT. Its translation is CASSLTGGANTEAFF.

This clone was counted ten times or more. V gene TRBV2 combines with J gene TRBJ1-1; D might be TRBD1 (5 bases). The germline CDR1 and CDR2 sequences are SNHLY and FYNNEI. The V gene lost 6 bases and the J gene lost 3 bases, with 5 bases spanning the gap. This CDR3 is 11 amino acids long. CDR3: CASRGDTEAFF. CDR3 coding DNA: TGTGCCAGCAGAGGGGACACTGAAGCTTTCTTT.

This clone was recorded many times. The chain couples TRBV6-6 to TRBJ1-2; D is unclear. The CDR3 contains 13 residues. Trimming cost V 2 bases and J 2 bases, with 6 bases left between them. Germline loops: CDR1 MNHNY, CDR2 SVGAGI (reference sequence). CDR3 sequence (DNA): TGTGCCAGCAGTTACGCAGGAAACTATGGCTACACCTTC. Its protein is CASSYAGNYGYTF.

In this sample, this clone turned up many times. The chain links TRBV7-8 to TRBJ1-5; 9 nucleotides line up with TRBD1. CDR3 length equals 14 residues. Germline V gives CDR1 SGHVS, CDR2 FQNEAQ. Trimming cost V 5 bases and J 5 bases; bases outside gene matches: 4. The DNA for the CDR3 is TGTGCCAGCAGCGATTGGGACAGGGATCAGCCCCAGCATTTT. Amino acids: CASSDWDRDQPQHF.

This clone was seen repeatedly, ten times or more. The rearrangement joins TRBV11-2 to TRBJ2-1; D is possibly TRBD2 (5 bases). The V and J ends lost 4 bases and 3 bases respectively, with 19 bases between them. CDR3 length: 17 amino acids. Germline-derived CDR1 and CDR2 are SGHAT and FQNNGV. CDR3 in DNA: TGTGCCAGCAGCTCACGACCGGGGATCTCGATCTACAATGAGCAGTTCTTC. Its translation: CASSSRPGISIYNEQFF. Variable domain in full (rest from reference TRBV11-2 and TRBJ2-1): EAGVAQSPRYKIIEKRQSVAFWCNPISGHATLYWYQQILGQGPKLLIQFQNNGVVDDSQLPKDRFSAERLKGVDSTLKIQPAKLEDSAVYLCASSSRPGISIYNEQFFGPGTRLTVL.